This T cell receptor beta chain originates from a study of cytomegalovirus exposure and HLA in healthy donors. The study, taken as a whole, reports: A later analysis linked fewer than 20,000 TCR beta sequences to HLA alleles at 0.05 false discovery rate. Other equally common chains were less clonally expanded than HLA-associated TCR beta chains, a later analysis showed. Donors were assumed by presence/absence analyses to have roughly uniform sequencing depth.

Healthy individuals who donated bone marrow served as the donors. Per the germline V gene, CDR1 is LNHNV and CDR2 is YYDKDF (reference sequence). The CDR3 contains 13 residues. V was trimmed by 4 bases and J by 6 bases, leaving 12 bases between them. PCR involved 60 Vbeta and 13 Jbeta primers. Using immunoSEQ multiplex PCR, the repertoire was profiled, and TCRdb retains in-frame clones only, with some absent. The data show 150,000 to 200,000 clones, 75% to 80% seen once. About this clone: The antigen is not known.

The V call is TRBV15, the J call TRBJ1-2; D not resolved. Sequenced: PBMCs. This receptor was identified in a woman aged 40-49 years in good health and CMV-seronegative. This CDR3 is CATSIMEGNGYTF. The CDR3 DNA reads TGTGCCACCAGCATTATGGAGGGAAATGGCTACACCTTC.